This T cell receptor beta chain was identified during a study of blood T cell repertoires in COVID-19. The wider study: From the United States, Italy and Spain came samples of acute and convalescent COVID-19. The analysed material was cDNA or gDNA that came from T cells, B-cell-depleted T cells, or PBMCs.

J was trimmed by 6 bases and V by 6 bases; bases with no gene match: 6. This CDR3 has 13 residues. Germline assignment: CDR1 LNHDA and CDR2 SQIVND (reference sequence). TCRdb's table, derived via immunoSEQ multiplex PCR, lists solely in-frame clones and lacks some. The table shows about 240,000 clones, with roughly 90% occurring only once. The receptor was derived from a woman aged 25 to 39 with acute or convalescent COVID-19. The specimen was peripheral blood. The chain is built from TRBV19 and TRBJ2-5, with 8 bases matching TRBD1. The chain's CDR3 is CASRPGGLQTQYF. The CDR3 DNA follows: TGTGCCAGTAGACCAGGGGGCTTACAGACCCAGTACTTC.